The entry that follows covers one T cell receptor beta chain sequence. These data originate in a study of Ad26.COV2.S vaccination and SARS-CoV-2 variants. Clones were read by immunoSEQ multiplex PCR, and TCRdb kept only the in-frame ones, dropping some. The sample has 300,000 to 350,000 clones, less than 90% seen once. The germline CDR1 and CDR2 sequences are LNHNV and YYDKDF (reference sequence). Trimming pared 3 bases from V and 3 bases from J, leaving 12 bases between. CDR3 length equals 15 residues. The treatment here: over 15 received Ad26.COV2.S at low or high dose, single or two shots; a few received placebo; per-sample allocation not given. After the first vaccine or placebo injection, samples were drawn on day 63.

Here the sequenced sample was peripheral blood, taken in a trial of Ad26.COV2.S vaccine versus placebo. The chain links TRBV15 to TRBJ1-5; possible D gene TRBD1, 5 bases. The clonotype originates from a person aged 18-60 years who received the Ad26.COV2.S COVID-19 vaccine or a placebo. CDR3 DNA: TGTGCCACCAGCAGCCGGGACGGCCTCAATCAGCCCCAGCATTTT. Protein product: CATSSRDGLNQPQHF.